This TCR beta chain appears in the sequencing data of a study of cytomegalovirus exposure and HLA in healthy donors. Regarding the study as a whole: Researchers counted roughly 160 TCR beta chains as cytomegalovirus-associated. Later analysis identified a missense DCLRE1C variant that was linked to TCR beta V- and J-gene trimming. Within the data, a cluster of highly shared sequence variants was likely a sequencing artifact. A later analysis showed that HLA-associated TCR beta chains had undergone more clonal expansion than equally common others.

The PCR employed 60 Vbeta primers together with 13 Jbeta primers. Clones were sequenced by immunoSEQ multiplex PCR, and TCRdb holds only the in-frame ones, with some missing. The sample lists roughly 23,000 clones; approximately 80% were seen once. On this clone: The antigen remains undetermined.

The CDR3 loop spans 15 amino acids. In germline, CDR1 is MDHEN, CDR2 SYDVKM. This chain joins TRBV28 and TRBJ2-5; 10 bases line up with TRBD2. The DNA end is more similar to TRBJ2-7, so the J call may be wrong. The TCR comes from a man aged 55 to 69 in good health and CMV-seronegative. The source material was PBMCs. The CDR3 sequence is CASSPGTSEAYEQYF. Written as DNA, the CDR3 is TGTGCCAGCAGCCCCGGGACTAGCGAGGCCTACGAGCAGTACTTC.